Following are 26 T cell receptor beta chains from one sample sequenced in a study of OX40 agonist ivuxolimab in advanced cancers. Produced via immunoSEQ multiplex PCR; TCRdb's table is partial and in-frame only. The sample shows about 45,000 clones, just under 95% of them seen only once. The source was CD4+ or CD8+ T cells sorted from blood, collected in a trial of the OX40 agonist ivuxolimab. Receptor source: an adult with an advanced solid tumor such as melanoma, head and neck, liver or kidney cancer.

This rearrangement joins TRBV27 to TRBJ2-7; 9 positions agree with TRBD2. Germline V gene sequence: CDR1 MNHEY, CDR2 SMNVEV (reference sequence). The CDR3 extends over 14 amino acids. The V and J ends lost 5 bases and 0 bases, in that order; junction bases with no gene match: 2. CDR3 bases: TGTGCCAGCAGTCTAGCGGGAATCTCCTACGAGCAGTACTTC. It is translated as CASSLAGISYEQYF.

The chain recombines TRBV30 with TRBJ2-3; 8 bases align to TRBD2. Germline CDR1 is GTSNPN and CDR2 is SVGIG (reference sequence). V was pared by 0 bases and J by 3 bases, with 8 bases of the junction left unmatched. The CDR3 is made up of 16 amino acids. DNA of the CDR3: TGTGCCTGGAGTGTACACGGTGAGCGGGGGACAGATACGCAGTATTTT. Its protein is CAWSVHGERGTDTQYF.

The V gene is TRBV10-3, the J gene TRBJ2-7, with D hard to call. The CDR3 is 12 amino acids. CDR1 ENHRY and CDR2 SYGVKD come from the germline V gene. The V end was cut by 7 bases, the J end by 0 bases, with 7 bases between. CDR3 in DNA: TGTGCCATCACAGACGACTCCTACGAGCAGTACTTC. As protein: CAITDDSYEQYF.

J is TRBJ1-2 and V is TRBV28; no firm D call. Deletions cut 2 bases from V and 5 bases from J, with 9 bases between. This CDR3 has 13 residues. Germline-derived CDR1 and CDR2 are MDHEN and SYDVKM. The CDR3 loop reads CASSLQPDYGYTF. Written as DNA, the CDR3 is TGTGCCAGCAGTTTACAGCCCGATTATGGCTACACCTTC.

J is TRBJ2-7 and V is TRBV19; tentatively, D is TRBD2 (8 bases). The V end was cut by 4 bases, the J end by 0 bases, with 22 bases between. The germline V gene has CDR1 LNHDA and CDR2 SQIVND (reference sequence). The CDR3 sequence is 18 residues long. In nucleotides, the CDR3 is TGTGCCAGTAGTACGGGACAGAAGACTAGCGCGTACTCCTACGAGCAGTACTTC. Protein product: CASSTGQKTSAYSYEQYF.

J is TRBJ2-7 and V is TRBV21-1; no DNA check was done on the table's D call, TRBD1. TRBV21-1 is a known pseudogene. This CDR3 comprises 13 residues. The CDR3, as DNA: TGTGCCAGCAGTGAACAGTCTCCCTACGAGCAGTACTTC. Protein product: CASSEQSPYEQYF.

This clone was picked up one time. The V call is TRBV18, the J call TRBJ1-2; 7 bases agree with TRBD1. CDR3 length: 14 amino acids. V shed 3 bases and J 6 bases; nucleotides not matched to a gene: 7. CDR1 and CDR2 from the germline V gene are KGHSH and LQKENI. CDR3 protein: CASSPTTGVDGYTF. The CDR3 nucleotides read TGTGCCAGCTCACCTACAACAGGGGTAGATGGCTACACCTTC.

CDR3 DNA: TGTGCCAGCAGCGTAGAGGACCTGAGCTCCTACAATGAGCAGTTCTTC. As protein: CASSVEDLSSYNEQFF. The chain uses TRBV9 and TRBJ2-1; D gene unclear. CDR1 and CDR2 from the germline V gene are SGDLS and YYNGEE. This CDR3 is built from 16 residues. V lost 0 bases, J lost 0 bases, and 10 bases lay in between.

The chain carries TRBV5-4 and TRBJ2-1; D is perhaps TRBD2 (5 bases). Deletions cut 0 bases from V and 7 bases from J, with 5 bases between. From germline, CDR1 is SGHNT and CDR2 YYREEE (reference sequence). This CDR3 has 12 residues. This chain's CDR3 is CASSLGGNEQFF. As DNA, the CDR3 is TGTGCCAGCAGCTTGGGCGGGAATGAGCAGTTCTTC.

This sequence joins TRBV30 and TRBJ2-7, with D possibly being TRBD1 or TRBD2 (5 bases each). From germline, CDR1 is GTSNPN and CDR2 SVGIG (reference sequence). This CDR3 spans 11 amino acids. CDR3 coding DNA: TGTGGGGGCGGGCTGAGCTACGAGCAGTACTTC. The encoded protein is CGGGLSYEQYF.

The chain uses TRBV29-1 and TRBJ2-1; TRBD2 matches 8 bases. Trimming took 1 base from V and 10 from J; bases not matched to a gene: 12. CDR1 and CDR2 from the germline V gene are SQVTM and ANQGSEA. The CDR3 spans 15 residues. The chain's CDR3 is CSVEGGRQGYGEQFF. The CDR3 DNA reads TGCAGCGTTGAAGGCGGGAGGCAGGGATACGGGGAGCAGTTCTTC.

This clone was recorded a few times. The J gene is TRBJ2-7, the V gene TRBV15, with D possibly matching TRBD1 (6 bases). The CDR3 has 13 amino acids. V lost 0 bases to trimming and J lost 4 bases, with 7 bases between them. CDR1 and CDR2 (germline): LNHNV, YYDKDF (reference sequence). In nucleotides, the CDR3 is TGTGCCACCAGCAGAGAAAGGGGGTACGAGCAGTACTTC. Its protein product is CATSRERGYEQYF.

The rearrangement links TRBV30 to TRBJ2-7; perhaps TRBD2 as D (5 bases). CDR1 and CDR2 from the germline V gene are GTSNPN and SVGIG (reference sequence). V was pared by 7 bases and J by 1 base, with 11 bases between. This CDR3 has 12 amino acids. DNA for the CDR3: TGTGCCTTGACGGAGGATTCCTACGAGCAGTACTTC. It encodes CALTEDSYEQYF.

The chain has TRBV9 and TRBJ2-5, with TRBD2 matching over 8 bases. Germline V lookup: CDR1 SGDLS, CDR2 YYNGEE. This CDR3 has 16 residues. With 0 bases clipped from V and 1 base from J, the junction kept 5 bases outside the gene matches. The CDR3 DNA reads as TGTGCCAGCAGCGTAGCGGCGGGAGGCCCCCAAGAGACCCAGTACTTC. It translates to CASSVAAGGPQETQYF.

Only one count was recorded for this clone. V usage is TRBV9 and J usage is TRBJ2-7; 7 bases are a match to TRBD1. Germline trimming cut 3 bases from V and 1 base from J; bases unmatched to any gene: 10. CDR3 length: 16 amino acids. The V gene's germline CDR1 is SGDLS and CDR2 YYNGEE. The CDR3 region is CASSAPQGVGSYEQYF. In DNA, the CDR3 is TGTGCCAGCAGCGCCCCGCAGGGGGTTGGTTCCTACGAGCAGTACTTC.

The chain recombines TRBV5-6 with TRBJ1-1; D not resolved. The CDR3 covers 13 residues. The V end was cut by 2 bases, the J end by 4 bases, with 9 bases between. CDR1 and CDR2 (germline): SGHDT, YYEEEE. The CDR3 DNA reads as TGTGCCAGCAGCTTTTTGACTTTCACTGAAGCTTTCTTT. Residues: CASSFLTFTEAFF.

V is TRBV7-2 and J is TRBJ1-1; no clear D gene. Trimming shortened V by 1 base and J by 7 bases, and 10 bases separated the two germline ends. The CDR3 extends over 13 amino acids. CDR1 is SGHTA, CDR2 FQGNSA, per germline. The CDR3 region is CASSLGAVLEAFF. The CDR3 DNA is TGTGCCAGCAGCTTAGGGGCAGTCCTTGAAGCTTTCTTT.

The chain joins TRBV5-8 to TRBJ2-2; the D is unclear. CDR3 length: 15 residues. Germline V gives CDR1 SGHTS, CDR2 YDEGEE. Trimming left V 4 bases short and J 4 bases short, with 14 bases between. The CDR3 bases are TGTGCCAGCAGCCTCGGGCGGTCCAGCACCGGGGAGCTGTTTTTT. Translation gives CASSLGRSSTGELFF.

The CDR3: CASSHSGTDGYTF. The CDR3 bases are TGCGCCAGCAGCCACTCCGGGACTGATGGCTACACCTTC. The genes are TRBV4-3 and TRBJ1-2; possibly TRBD1 for D (5 bases). Germline assignment: CDR1 LGHNA and CDR2 YSLEER. V gave up 3 bases and J gave up 6 bases, with 11 bases separating them. The CDR3 runs to 13 residues.

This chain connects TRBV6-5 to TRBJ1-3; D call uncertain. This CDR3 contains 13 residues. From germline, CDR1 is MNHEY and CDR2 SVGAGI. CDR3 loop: CPNKVAPGNTIYF. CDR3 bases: TGTCCTAATAAGGTGGCCCCTGGAAACACCATATATTTT.

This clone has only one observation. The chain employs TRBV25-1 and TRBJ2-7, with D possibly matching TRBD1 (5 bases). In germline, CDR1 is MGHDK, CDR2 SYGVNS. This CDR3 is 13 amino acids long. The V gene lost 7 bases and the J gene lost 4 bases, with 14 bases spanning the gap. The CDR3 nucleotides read TGTGCCAGCACCGAAGGCAGGGCTTACGAGCAGTACTTC. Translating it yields CASTEGRAYEQYF.

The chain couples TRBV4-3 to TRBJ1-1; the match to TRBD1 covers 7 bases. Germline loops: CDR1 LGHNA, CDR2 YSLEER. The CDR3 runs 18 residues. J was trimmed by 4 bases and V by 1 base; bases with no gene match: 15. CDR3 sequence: CASSQVALTGASGTEAFF. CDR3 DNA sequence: TGCGCCAGCAGCCAAGTTGCCCTAACAGGGGCTTCGGGCACTGAAGCTTTCTTT.

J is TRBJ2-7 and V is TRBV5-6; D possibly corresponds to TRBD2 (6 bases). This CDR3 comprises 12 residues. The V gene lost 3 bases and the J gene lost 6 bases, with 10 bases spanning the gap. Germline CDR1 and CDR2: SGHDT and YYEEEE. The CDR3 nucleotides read TGTGCCAGCAGCTCAGGAGGGGTCGAGCAGTACTTC. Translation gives CASSSGGVEQYF.

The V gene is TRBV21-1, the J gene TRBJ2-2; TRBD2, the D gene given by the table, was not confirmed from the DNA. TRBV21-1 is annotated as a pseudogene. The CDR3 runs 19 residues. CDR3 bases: TGTGCCAGCAGCAAAAGGGAGAAGGACCGCTCCAGGAACACCGGGGAGCTGTTTTTT. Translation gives CASSKREKDRSRNTGELFF.

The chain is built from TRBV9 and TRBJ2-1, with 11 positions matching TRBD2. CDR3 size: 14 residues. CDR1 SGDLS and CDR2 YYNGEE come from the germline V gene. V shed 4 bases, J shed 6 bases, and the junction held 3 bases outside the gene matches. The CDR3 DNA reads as TGTGCCAGCAGCCTCGGGACTAGCGGCAATGAGCAGTTCTTC. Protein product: CASSLGTSGNEQFF. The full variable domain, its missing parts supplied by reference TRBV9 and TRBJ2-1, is DSGVTQTPKHLITATGQRVTLRCSPRSGDLSVYWYQQSLDQGLQFLIQYYNGEERAKGNILERFSAQQFPDLHSELNLSSLELGDSALYFCASSLGTSGNEQFFGPGTRLTVL.

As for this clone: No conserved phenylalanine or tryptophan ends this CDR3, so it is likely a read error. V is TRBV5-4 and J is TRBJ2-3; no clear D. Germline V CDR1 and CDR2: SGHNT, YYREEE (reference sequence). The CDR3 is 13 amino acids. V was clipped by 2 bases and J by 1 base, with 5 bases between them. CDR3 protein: CASSFGGTDTQYL. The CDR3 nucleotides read TGTGCCAGCAGCTTCGGCGGCACAGATACGCAGTATCTT.